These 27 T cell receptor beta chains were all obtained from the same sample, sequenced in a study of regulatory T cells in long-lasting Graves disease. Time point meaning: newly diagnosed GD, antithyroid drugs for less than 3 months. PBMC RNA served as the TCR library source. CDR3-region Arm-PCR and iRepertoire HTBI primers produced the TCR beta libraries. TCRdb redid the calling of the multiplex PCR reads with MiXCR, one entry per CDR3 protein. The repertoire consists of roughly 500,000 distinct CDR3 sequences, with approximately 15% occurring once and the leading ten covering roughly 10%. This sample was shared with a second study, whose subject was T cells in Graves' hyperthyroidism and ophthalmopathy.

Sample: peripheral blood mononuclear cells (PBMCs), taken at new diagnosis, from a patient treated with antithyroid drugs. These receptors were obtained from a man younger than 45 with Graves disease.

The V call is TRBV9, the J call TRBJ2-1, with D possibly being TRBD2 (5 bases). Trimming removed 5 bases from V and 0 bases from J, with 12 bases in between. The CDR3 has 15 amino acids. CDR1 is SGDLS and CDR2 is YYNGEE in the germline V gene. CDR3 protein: CASSVSGNSYNEQFF. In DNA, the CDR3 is TGTGCCAGCAGTGTATCGGGGAACTCCTACAATGAGCAGTTCTTC.

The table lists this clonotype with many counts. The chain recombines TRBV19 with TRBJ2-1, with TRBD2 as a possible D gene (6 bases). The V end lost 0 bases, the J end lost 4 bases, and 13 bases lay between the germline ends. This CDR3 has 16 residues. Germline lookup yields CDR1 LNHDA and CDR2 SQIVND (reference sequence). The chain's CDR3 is CASSIDLPGLYNEQFF. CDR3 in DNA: TGTGCCAGTAGTATAGATCTACCTGGACTATACAATGAGCAGTTCTTC.

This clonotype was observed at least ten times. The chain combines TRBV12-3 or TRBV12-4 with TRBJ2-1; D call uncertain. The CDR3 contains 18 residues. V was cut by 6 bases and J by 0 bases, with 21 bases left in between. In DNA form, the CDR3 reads TGTGCCAGCAGCCGCCGACTCGAGGACCCACTCTCCTACAATGAGCAGTTCTTC. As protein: CASSRRLEDPLSYNEQFF.

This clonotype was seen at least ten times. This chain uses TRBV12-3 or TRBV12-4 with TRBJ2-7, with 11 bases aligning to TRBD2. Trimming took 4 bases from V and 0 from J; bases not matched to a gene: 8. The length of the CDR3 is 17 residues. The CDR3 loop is CASSSGTSGPRSYEQYF. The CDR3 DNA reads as TGTGCCAGCAGTTCCGGGACTAGCGGTCCTCGCTCCTACGAGCAGTACTTC.

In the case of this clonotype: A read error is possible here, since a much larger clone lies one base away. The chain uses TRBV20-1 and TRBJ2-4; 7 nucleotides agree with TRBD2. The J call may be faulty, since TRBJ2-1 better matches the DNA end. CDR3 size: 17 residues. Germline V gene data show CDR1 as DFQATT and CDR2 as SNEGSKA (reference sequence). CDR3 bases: TGCAGTGCTGGAACCTCCGGGGGGTCCTCTAGAGTCTATGAGCAGTTCTTC. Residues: CSAGTSGGSSRVYEQFF.

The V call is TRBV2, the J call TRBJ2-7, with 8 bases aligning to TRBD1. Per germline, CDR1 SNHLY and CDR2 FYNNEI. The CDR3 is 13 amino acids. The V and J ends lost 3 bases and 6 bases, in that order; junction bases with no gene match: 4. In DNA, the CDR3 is TGTGCCAGCAGTGATTGGACAGGGTCCGAGCAGTACTTC. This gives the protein CASSDWTGSEQYF.

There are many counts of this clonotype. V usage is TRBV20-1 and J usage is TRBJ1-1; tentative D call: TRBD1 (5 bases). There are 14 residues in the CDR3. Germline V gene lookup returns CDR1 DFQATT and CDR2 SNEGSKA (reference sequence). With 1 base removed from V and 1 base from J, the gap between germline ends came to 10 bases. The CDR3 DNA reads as TGCAGTGCTAGAGGGGGCGGGCCGAACACTGAAGCTTTCTTT. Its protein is CSARGGGPNTEAFF.

The DNA of the CDR3 is TGTGCCAGCAGGCTAGCGGGTCGGCAAGAGACCCAGTACTTC. This gives the protein CASRLAGRQETQYF. The chain joins TRBV7-6 to TRBJ2-5; 8 nucleotides agree with TRBD2. Trimming took 6 bases from V and 2 from J; bases not matched to a gene: 5. This CDR3 has 14 amino acids. The V gene's germline CDR1 is SGHVS and CDR2 FNYEAQ. The variable domain in full, completed from reference TRBV7-6 and TRBJ2-5, reads GAGVSQSPRYKVTKRGQDVALRCDPISGHVSLYWYRQALGQGPEFLTYFNYEAQQDKSGLPNDRFSAERPEGSISTLTIQRTEQRDSAMYRCASRLAGRQETQYFGPGTRLLVL.

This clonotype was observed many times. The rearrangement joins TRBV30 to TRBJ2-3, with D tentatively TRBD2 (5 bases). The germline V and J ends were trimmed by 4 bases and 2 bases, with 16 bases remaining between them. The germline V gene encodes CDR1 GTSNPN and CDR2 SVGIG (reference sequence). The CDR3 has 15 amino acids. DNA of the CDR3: TGTGCCTGGAACCCCGGGGAGCGGCCCACAGATACGCAGTATTTT. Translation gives CAWNPGERPTDTQYF.

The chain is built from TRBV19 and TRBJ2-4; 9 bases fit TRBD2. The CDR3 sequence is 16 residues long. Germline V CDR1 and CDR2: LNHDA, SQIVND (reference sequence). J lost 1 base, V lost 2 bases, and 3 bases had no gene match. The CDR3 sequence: CASSILSGRAKNIQYF. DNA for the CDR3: TGTGCCAGTAGTATACTAAGCGGGAGGGCCAAAAACATTCAGTACTTC.

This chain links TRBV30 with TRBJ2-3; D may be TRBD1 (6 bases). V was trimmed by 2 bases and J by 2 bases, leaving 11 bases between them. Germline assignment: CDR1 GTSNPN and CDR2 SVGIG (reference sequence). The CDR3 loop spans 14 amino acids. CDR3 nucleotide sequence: TGTGCCTGGAGTAGGGGGTTTTTCACAGATACGCAGTATTTT. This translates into CAWSRGFFTDTQYF.

The CDR3 protein is CASSLIGGASTDTQYF. CDR3 nucleotides: TGTGCCAGCAGCTTAATTGGCGGGGCTAGCACAGATACGCAGTATTTT. This chain links TRBV7-2 with TRBJ2-3, with D possibly matching TRBD2 (6 bases). CDR1 and CDR2 from the germline V gene are SGHTA and FQGNSA. This CDR3 contains 16 residues. Trimming pared 2 bases from V and 0 bases from J, leaving 12 bases between.

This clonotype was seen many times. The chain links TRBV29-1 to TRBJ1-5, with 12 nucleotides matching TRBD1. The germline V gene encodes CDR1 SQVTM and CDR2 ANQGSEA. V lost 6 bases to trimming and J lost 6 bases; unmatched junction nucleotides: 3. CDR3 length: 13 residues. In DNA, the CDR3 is TGCAGCGTGGGGGACAGGGGGCTTCAGCCCCAGCATTTT. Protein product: CSVGDRGLQPQHF. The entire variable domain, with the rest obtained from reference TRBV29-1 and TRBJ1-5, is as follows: SAVISQKPSRDICQRGTSLTIQCQVDSQVTMMFWYRQQPGQSLTLIATANQGSEATYESGFVIDKFPISRPNLTFSTLTVSNMSPEDSSIYLCSVGDRGLQPQHFGDGTRLSIL.

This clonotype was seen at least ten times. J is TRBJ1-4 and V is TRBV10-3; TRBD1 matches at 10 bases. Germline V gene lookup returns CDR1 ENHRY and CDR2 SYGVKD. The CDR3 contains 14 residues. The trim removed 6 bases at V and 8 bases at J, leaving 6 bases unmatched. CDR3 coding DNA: TGTGCCATCAGACCCGGACAGGGGGGAGAAAAACTGTTTTTT. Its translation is CAIRPGQGGEKLFF.

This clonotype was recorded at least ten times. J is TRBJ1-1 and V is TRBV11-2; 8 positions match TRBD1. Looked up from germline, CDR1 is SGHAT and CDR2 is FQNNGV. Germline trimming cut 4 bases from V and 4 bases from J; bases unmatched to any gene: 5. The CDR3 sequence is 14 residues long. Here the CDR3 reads CASSSTGGGTEAFF. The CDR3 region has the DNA TGTGCCAGCAGCTCAACAGGGGGAGGCACTGAAGCTTTCTTT.

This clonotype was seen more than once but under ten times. The CDR3 DNA reads TGTGCCAGCAGTCCTAGCGCGGGGGGGGGACCCGTCAACGAGCAGTACTTC. The encoded protein is CASSPSAGGGPVNEQYF. The chain couples TRBV12-3 or TRBV12-4 to TRBJ2-7, with 9 bases lining up with TRBD2. The ends lost 5 bases at V and 5 bases at J; junction bases unmatched: 16. The CDR3 has 17 amino acids.

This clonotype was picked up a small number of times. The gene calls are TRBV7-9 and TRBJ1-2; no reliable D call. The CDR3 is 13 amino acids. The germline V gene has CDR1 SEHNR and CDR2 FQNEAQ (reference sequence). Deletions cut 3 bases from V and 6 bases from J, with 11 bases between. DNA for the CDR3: TGTGCCAGCAGCTTGAGGGAGAAGGATGGCTACACCTTC. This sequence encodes CASSLREKDGYTF.

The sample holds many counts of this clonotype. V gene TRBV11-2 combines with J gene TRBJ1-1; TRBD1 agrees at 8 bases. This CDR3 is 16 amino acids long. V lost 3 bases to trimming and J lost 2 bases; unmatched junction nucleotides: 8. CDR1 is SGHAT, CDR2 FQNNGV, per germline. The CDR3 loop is CASSLWTGTINTEAFF. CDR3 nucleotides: TGTGCCAGCAGCTTGTGGACAGGGACAATTAACACTGAAGCTTTCTTT.

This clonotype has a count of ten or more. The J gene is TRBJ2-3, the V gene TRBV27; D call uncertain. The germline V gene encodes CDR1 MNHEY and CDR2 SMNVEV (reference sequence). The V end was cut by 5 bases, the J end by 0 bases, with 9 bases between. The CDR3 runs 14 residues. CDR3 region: CASSPSSSTDTQYF. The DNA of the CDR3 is TGTGCCAGCAGTCCCAGCTCTAGCACAGATACGCAGTATTTT.

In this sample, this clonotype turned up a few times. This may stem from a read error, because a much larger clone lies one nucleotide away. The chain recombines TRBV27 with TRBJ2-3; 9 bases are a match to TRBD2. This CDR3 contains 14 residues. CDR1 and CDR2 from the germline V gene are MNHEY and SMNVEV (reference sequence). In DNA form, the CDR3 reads TGTGCCAGCAGTTTGACTAGCGGTAGAGATGCGCAGTATTTT. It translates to CASSLTSGRDAQYF.

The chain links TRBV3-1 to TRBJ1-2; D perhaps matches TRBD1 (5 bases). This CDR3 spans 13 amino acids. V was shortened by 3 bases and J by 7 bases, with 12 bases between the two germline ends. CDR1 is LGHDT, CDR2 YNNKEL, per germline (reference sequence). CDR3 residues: CASSHRVLRGYTF. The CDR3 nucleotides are TGTGCCAGCAGCCACAGGGTTTTACGTGGCTACACCTTC. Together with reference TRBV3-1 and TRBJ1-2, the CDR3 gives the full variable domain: DTAVSQTPKYLVTQMGNDKSIKCEQNLGHDTMYWYKQDSKKFLKIMFSYNNKELIINETVPNRFSPKSPDKAHLNLHINSLELGDSAVYFCASSHRVLRGYTFGSGTRLTVV.

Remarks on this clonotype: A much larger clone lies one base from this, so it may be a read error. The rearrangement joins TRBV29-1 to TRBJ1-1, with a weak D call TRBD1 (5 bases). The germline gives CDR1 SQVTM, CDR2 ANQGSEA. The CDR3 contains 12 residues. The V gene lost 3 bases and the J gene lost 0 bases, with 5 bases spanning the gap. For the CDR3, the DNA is TGCAGCGTTGACAGGGTGAACACTGAAGCTTTCTTT. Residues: CSVDRVNTEAFF.

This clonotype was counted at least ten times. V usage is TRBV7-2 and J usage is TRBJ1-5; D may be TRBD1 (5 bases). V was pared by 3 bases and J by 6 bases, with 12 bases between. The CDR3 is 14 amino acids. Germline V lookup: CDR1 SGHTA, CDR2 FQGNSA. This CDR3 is CASSFQGGGQPQHF. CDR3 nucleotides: TGTGCCAGCAGCTTTCAGGGCGGTGGTCAGCCCCAGCATTTT. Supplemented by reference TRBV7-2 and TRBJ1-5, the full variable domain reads GAGVSQSPSNKVTEKGKDVELRCDPISGHTALYWYRQSLGQGLEFLIYFQGNSAPDKSGLPSDRFSAERTGGSVSTLTIQRTQQEDSAVYLCASSFQGGGQPQHFGDGTRLSIL.

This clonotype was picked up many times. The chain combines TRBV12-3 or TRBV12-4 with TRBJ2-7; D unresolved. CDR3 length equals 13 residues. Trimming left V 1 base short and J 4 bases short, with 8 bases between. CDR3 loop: CASSLGRVYEQYF. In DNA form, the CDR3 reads TGTGCCAGCAGTTTAGGAAGGGTATACGAGCAGTACTTC.

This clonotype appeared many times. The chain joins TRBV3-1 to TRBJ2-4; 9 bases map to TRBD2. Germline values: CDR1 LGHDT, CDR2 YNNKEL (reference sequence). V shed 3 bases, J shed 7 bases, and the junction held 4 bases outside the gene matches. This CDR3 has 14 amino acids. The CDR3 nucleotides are TGTGCCAGCAGCCAGGGTAGCGGGAGCAACATTCAGTACTTC. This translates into CASSQGSGSNIQYF.

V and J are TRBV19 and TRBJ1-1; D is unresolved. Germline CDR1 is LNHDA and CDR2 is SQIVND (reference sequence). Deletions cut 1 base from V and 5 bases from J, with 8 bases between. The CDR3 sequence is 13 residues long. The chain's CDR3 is CASSIVPATEAFF. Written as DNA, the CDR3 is TGTGCCAGTAGTATAGTCCCAGCGACTGAAGCTTTCTTT.

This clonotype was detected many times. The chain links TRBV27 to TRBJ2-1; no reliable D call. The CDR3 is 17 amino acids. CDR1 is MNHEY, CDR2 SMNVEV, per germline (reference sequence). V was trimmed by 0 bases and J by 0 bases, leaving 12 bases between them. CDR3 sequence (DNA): TGTGCCAGCAGTTTATCTGGCCGCAGAAGCTCCTACAATGAGCAGTTCTTC. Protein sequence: CASSLSGRRSSYNEQFF.